This section outlines one TCR beta chain sequence together with its context. The antigen is unknown. These data originate in a study of CD8+CD57+ T cells in acquired aplastic anemia. Across the whole study: Recorded DNA amounts for sorted CD4+ and CD8+ cells had an average of approximately 3 ug. Average CD4+ read depth in healthy donors was 11 million or so reads.

CDR3 and TCR beta VDJ profiling relied on genomic DNA as the template. TCRdb used MiXCR to reprocess the reads, holding one entry per CDR3 protein. Altogether 60,000 to 75,000 distinct CDR3 sequences are present, 45% to 70% being singletons, with the ten largest covering less than 2.5%. Findings and limits, study-wide: Patients and controls were found to share twenty-nine CD8+ CDR3 sequences. Significance was not reached for CD8+ Simpson's diversity between patients and controls.

Germline V gives CDR1 LNHNV, CDR2 YYDKDF (reference sequence). V dropped 0 bases and J dropped 8 bases, with 7 bases sitting between them. The CDR3 spans 13 residues. The chain couples TRBV15 to TRBJ2-2, with D maybe TRBD2 (5 bases). Sequenced input: sorted CD4+, CD8+, or CD8+CD57+ T cells (not recorded which) from PBMCs. The sequence was collected from a human donor in good health, serving as a control. For the CDR3, the DNA is TGTGCCACCAGCAGAGACAGGACTGGGGAGCTGTTTTTT. This codes for CATSRDRTGELFF. The variable domain in full, completed from reference TRBV15 and TRBJ2-2, reads DAMVIQNPRYQVTQFGKPVTLSCSQTLNHNVMYWYQQKSSQAPKLLFHYYDKDFNNEADTPDNFQSRRPNTSFCFLDIRSPGLGDTAMYLCATSRDRTGELFFGEGSRLTVL.